This TCR beta chain came from a study of T cell responses to AZD1222 COVID-19 vaccine. About the study: The analysis combined second doses at about 4 or about 12 weeks. Notes on the study in general: Among vaccine-associated CD4 TCRs, coverage spanned spike, with dominance at 160-218 and 743-854.

The germline V gene encodes CDR1 LGHDT and CDR2 YNNKEL (reference sequence). Trimming pared 1 base from V and 0 bases from J, leaving 12 bases between. The CDR3 has 16 amino acids. Clones were read by immunoSEQ multiplex PCR, and TCRdb kept only the in-frame ones, dropping some. The sample has about 190,000 clones; 85% to 95% are singletons. In the case of this clone: As yet, its antigen is unknown.

The clonotype was recovered from an adult in good health. Sequenced material: peripheral blood, taken on day 0 of AZD1222 vaccination. This rearrangement joins TRBV3-1 (or the pseudogene TRBV3-2) to TRBJ1-1, with D possibly matching TRBD1 (5 bases). The CDR3 region has the DNA TGTGCCAGCAGCCAAGGAGGGGTATGGCTGAACACTGAAGCTTTCTTT. Its translation is CASSQGGVWLNTEAFF.